This T cell receptor beta chain emerged from a study of response to subunit inactivated influenza vaccine. This clonotype came up many times. The antigen is unknown. TCRdb re-derived calls from the RT-PCR reads in MiXCR, one entry per CDR3 protein. The sample lists about 520,000 distinct CDR3 sequences, approximately 10% seen once, with roughly 12% in the top ten. The junction had 11 bases not matched to a gene; V was cut back by 4 bases and J by 5 bases. The CDR3 runs 15 residues. The germline CDR1 and CDR2 sequences are SGHRS and YFSETQ. Study-level points and caveats: Few additional T cells are recruited per seasonal influenza vaccination, authors suggested.

This TCR was sampled from a man in his fifties or sixties who received an inactivated influenza vaccine. The J gene is TRBJ1-2, the V gene TRBV5-1; 7 bases map to TRBD1. Source: PBMCs from blood, taken about 40 days after vaccination. The CDR3 is CASSPRTGSGYGYTF. Written as DNA, the CDR3 is TGCGCCAGCAGCCCGAGGACAGGAAGTGGGTATGGCTACACCTTC.